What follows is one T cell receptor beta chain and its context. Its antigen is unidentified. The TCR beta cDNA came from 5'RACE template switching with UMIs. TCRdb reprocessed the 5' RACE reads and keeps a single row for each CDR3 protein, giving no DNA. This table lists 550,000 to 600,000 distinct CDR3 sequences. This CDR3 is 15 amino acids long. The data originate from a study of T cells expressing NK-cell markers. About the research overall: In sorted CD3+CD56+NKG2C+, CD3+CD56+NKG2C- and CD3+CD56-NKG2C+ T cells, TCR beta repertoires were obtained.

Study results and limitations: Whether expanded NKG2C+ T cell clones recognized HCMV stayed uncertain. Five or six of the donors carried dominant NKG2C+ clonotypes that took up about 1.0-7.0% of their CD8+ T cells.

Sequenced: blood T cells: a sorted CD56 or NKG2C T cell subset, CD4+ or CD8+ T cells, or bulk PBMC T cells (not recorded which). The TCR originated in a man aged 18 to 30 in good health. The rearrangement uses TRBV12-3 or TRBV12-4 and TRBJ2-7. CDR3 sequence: CASSLMAGSSYEQYF.